Presented here are 16 T cell receptor beta chains from one specimen sequenced in a study of blood T cell repertoires in COVID-19. Produced via immunoSEQ multiplex PCR; TCRdb's table is partial and in-frame only. The data contain around 310,000 clones, approximately 90% of them seen just once; the ten biggest clones take up about 9.5%. The sequenced material came from PBMCs or T cells enriched from blood (not recorded which). The receptors here all came from a woman in her 40s who had recovered from COVID-19.

V is TRBV2 and J is TRBJ2-5; no definite D call. Trimming cost V 8 bases and J 5 bases, with 12 bases left between them. This CDR3 has 12 residues. The germline gives CDR1 SNHLY, CDR2 FYNNEI. The CDR3 reads CASHNGYETQYF. In DNA, the CDR3 is TGTGCCAGCCATAACGGGTACGAGACCCAGTACTTC.

V and J are TRBV12-3 or TRBV12-4 and TRBJ2-1; D gene ambiguous. Trimming shortened V by 6 bases and J by 4 bases, and 10 bases separated the two germline ends. This CDR3 is 13 amino acids long. CDR3 sequence: CASRPDSYNEQFF. CDR3 sequence (DNA): TGTGCCAGCAGACCCGACTCGTACAATGAGCAGTTCTTC.

The rearrangement links TRBV5-4 to TRBJ2-2, with 14 positions matching TRBD2. Germline V gene data show CDR1 as SGHNT and CDR2 as YYREEE (reference sequence). CDR3 length: 16 residues. After removal of 6 bases from V and 4 bases from J, the junction contained 5 bases not matched to a gene. The DNA for the CDR3 is TGTGCCAGCAAGGGACTAGCGGGAGACGCCACCGGGGAGCTGTTTTTT. Protein product: CASKGLAGDATGELFF.

The chain has TRBV12-5 and TRBJ2-1; 7 nucleotides align to TRBD1. This CDR3 region has 20 residues. V trimming: 1 base; J trimming: 0 bases; junction bases outside the gene matches: 15. Per the germline V gene, CDR1 is LGHNT and CDR2 is FRNRAP. The CDR3 sequence: CASGLGLGQVMGGSYNEQFF. In DNA, the CDR3 is TGTGCTAGTGGTTTGGGTCTCGGACAGGTGATGGGTGGCTCCTACAATGAGCAGTTCTTC. The full variable domain, its missing parts supplied by reference TRBV12-5 and TRBJ2-1, is DARVTQTPRHKVTEMGQEVTMRCQPILGHNTVFWYRQTMMQGLELLAYFRNRAPLDDSGMPKDRFSAEMPDATLATLKIQPSEPRDSAVYFCASGLGLGQVMGGSYNEQFFGPGTRLTVL.

The rearrangement joins TRBV3-1 (or the pseudogene TRBV3-2) to TRBJ1-3, with 9 bases identical to TRBD1. J gave up 1 base and V 0 bases, and 4 bases lay outside the gene matches. Germline assignment: CDR1 LGHDT and CDR2 YNNKEL (reference sequence). The CDR3 loop spans 17 amino acids. The DNA for the CDR3 is TGTGCCAGCAGCCAAGATAGGGGGACAGGGTCTGGAAACACCATATATTTT. Translating gives CASSQDRGTGSGNTIYF.

The V gene is TRBV18, the J gene TRBJ2-7, with 12 bases lining up with TRBD2. V lost 0 bases and J lost 4; bases outside the gene matches: 4. The CDR3 has 16 residues. From germline, CDR1 is KGHSH and CDR2 LQKENI. CDR3 coding DNA: TGTGCCAGCTCACCACCTAGTCTAGCGGGAGGGTACGAGCAGTACTTC. It encodes CASSPPSLAGGYEQYF.

V usage is TRBV24-1 and J usage is TRBJ1-5; perhaps TRBD1 as D (5 bases). The V gene lost 5 bases and the J gene lost 3 bases, with 16 bases spanning the gap. This CDR3 region has 16 residues. The germline V gene encodes CDR1 KGHDR and CDR2 SFDVKD. This CDR3 is CATSVNRGLLNQPQHF. CDR3 bases: TGTGCCACCAGTGTTAACCGGGGACTCCTCAATCAGCCCCAGCATTTT.

The chain uses TRBV4-1 and TRBJ2-1, with a tentative D call TRBD2 (6 bases). The germline V gene encodes CDR1 MGHRA and CDR2 YSYEKL. V was cut by 4 bases and J by 7 bases, with 23 bases left in between. The CDR3 contains 17 residues. The CDR3 DNA is TGCGCCAGCAGCCCAAGGTGGTCGGGAGAGGAGGCTAATGAGCAGTTCTTC. It encodes CASSPRWSGEEANEQFF.

The gene calls are TRBV6-5 and TRBJ2-7; D might be TRBD1 (6 bases). Germline lookup yields CDR1 MNHEY and CDR2 SVGAGI. V lost 2 bases and J 0 bases, leaving 11 bases between the germline ends. This CDR3 comprises 15 residues. The CDR3, as DNA: TGTGCCAGCAGTTACCGCCGGACAGCCTCCTACGAGCAGTACTTC. Amino acids: CASSYRRTASYEQYF.

The chain links TRBV29-1 to TRBJ1-2; a weak D match, TRBD1 (5 bases). Between the trimmed V and J ends, which lost 4 bases and 3 bases, there was a span of 12 bases. The CDR3 loop spans 13 amino acids. CDR1 is SQVTM and CDR2 is ANQGSEA in the germline V gene. Written as DNA, the CDR3 is TGCAGCGTTGTACAGGAGACTCACTATGGCTACACCTTC. Its translation: CSVVQETHYGYTF.

V is TRBV3-1 (or the pseudogene TRBV3-2) and J is TRBJ2-7; tentative D call: TRBD2 (6 bases). The CDR3 is 12 amino acids. Germline values: CDR1 LGHDT, CDR2 YNNKEL (reference sequence). The V end was cut by 3 bases, the J end by 7 bases, with 10 bases between. The CDR3 loop is CASSQGGWEQYF. The CDR3 DNA reads TGTGCCAGCAGCCAGGGGGGTTGGGAGCAGTACTTC.

This clone was seen once. The chain recombines TRBV25-1 with TRBJ2-7, with D perhaps TRBD2 (6 bases). The ends were cut back, 3 bases at V and 0 bases at J, with 9 bases in the middle. The CDR3 totals 14 residues. The germline V gene encodes CDR1 MGHDK and CDR2 SYGVNS. DNA for the CDR3: TGTGCCAGCAGTGATCACGGGAGCTCCTACGAGCAGTACTTC. It specifies CASSDHGSSYEQYF.

The V and J genes are TRBV11-2 and TRBJ1-3, with no clear D. CDR1 and CDR2 from the germline V gene are SGHAT and FQNNGV. CDR3 length: 16 amino acids. V was pared by 7 bases and J by 2 bases, with 18 bases between. CDR3 amino acids: CASTPGGVGTGNTIYF. DNA of the CDR3: TGTGCCAGCACCCCCGGCGGGGTGGGTACTGGAAACACCATATATTTT.

Worth noting for this clone: The junction and the germline gene differ at one end; a read error may be behind it. The chain is built from TRBV7-7 and TRBJ1-6, with TRBD1 matching 7 bases. Germline CDR1 and CDR2: SSHAT and FNYEAQ (reference sequence). This CDR3 region has 14 residues. CDR3 DNA: TGTGCTAGCAGCCCAGACAGGGCGGGTTCACCCCTCCACTTT. This sequence encodes CASSPDRAGSPLHF.

This chain joins TRBV3-1 (or the pseudogene TRBV3-2) and TRBJ2-3, with D tentatively TRBD2 (6 bases). Germline CDR1 and CDR2: LGHDT and YNNKEL (reference sequence). V was pared by 3 bases and J by 4 bases, with 23 bases between. There are 18 residues in the CDR3. CDR3 residues: CASSQGSVGWEAADTQYF. CDR3 in DNA: TGTGCCAGCAGCCAGGGGTCCGTCGGGTGGGAGGCGGCAGATACGCAGTATTTT.

The V gene is TRBV19, the J gene TRBJ2-7, with 11 bases fitting TRBD2. V dropped 7 bases and J dropped 7; count of bases not matched to a gene: 6. Germline loops: CDR1 LNHDA, CDR2 SQIVND (reference sequence). The CDR3 loop spans 13 amino acids. DNA of the CDR3: TGTGCCAGTACGGCTAGCGGGAGGAGGGAGCAGTACTTC. This codes for CASTASGRREQYF.